The TCR beta chain under discussion was sequenced for a study of T cells in Graves' hyperthyroidism and ophthalmopathy. The CDR3 loop spans 15 amino acids. The V gene end was trimmed by 7 bases and the J gene end by 4 bases; junction bases not matched to a gene: 9. Amplified regions were TCR beta CDR3 sequences from RNA transcripts. Primed by the HTBI set, a first-round RT-PCR was run on the TCR CDR3. TCRdb reprocessed the multiplex PCR reads via MiXCR and lists one record per CDR3 protein. Counted here are roughly 500,000 distinct CDR3 sequences, approximately 48% occurring once; the ten biggest clones make up roughly 45%.

The genes are TRBV12-3 or TRBV12-4 and TRBJ1-1, with 10 bases lining up with TRBD1. Specimen: peripheral blood or thyroid tissue (not recorded which). The sequence came from an adult woman with Graves' disease, either hyperthyroidism or ophthalmopathy (not recorded which). The CDR3, as DNA: TGTGCCAGCACCCTATCCGGGACAGGGGCCACTGAAGCTTTCTTT. This translates into CASTLSGTGATEAFF.